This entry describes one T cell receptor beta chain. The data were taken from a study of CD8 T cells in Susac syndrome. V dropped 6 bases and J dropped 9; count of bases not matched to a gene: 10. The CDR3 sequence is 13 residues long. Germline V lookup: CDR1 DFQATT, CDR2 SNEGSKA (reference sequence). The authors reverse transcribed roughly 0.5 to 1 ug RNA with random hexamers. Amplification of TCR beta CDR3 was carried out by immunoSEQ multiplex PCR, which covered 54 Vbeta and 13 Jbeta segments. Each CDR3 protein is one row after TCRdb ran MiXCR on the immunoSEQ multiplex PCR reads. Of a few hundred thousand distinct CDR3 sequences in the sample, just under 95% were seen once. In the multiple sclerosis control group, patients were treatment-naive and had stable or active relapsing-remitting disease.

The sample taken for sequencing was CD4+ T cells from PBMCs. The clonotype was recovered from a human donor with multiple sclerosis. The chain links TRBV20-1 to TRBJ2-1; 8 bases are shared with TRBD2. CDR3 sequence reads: CSAPGLVHSEQFF. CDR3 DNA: TGCAGTGCCCCGGGACTAGTTCATAGTGAGCAGTTCTTC.